This is a list of T cell receptor beta chains from one sample in a study of T-cell memory formation after mild COVID-19. TCRdb analysed the 5' RACE reads with MiXCR anew, one entry per CDR3 protein. The profile shows roughly 100,000 distinct CDR3 sequences, about 13% of them singletons. Sequencing used PBMCs or a T cell subset sorted from them (not recorded which). The origin of the receptors is an adult woman who had mild COVID-19 (a few samples of this study predate the infection). Cell type and time point are not known. CDR3s include the opening cysteine and the closing phenylalanine or tryptophan. A D gene is named only where the DNA matches it firmly. Clone size is stated in some rows and not others, as once, few, many or a class when expanded.

v_gene	d_gene	j_gene	abundance	CDR3aa	CDR3nt
TRBV7-2	.	TRBJ2-1	many	CASSLAKVLFRGSSSYNEQFF	TGTGCCAGCAGCTTAGCGAAAGTGTTGTTTCGGGGGTCCAGCTCCTACAATGAGCAGTTCTTC
TRBV20-1	.	TRBJ1-2	.	CSARGPQPSGYGYTF	TGCAGTGCTAGAGGACCCCAACCCTCTGGCTATGGCTACACCTTC
TRBV19	.	TRBJ1-2	.	CARIHYGYTF	TGTGCCAGAATACACTATGGCTACACCTTC
TRBV7-9	.	TRBJ1-1	.	CASSLEASMNTEAFF	TGTGCCAGCAGCTTAGAAGCCAGCATGAACACTGAAGCTTTCTTT
TRBV7-9	.	TRBJ2-1	few	CASSLSLREQFF	TGTGCCAGCAGCTTATCTCTTCGGGAGCAGTTCTTC
TRBV27	.	TRBJ2-7	few	CASSPMTGNYEQYF	TGTGCCAGCAGCCCTATGACGGGGAACTACGAGCAGTACTTC
TRBV7-9	TRBD2	TRBJ2-7	few	CASSLSGKSYEQYF	TGTGCCAGCAGCTTAAGCGGGAAATCCTACGAGCAGTACTTC
TRBV2	TRBD1	TRBJ1-2	few	CASTGTGGDYGYTF	TGTGCCAGCACGGGGACAGGGGGGGACTATGGCTACACCTTC
TRBV9	.	TRBJ2-6	.	CASSVNRDLGSGANVLTF	TGTGCCAGCAGCGTAAACCGGGACTTAGGCTCTGGGGCCAACGTCCTGACTTTC
TRBV20-1	TRBD2	TRBJ2-5	.	CSARTPGGAPETQYF	TGCAGTGCTAGAACCCCCGGGGGGGCTCCTGAGACCCAGTACTTC
TRBV4-3	.	TRBJ1-2	many	CASSQDGAVQTTANYGYTF	TGCGCCAGCAGCCAAGATGGGGCAGTCCAGACAACAGCTAACTATGGCTACACCTTC
TRBV7-9	.	TRBJ2-1	few	CASSDGVRDEQFF	TGTGCCAGCAGCGATGGCGTGAGGGATGAGCAGTTCTTC
TRBV29-1	.	TRBJ2-7	many	CSVEALAEGSYEQYF	TGCAGCGTTGAAGCTCTGGCGGAAGGCTCCTACGAGCAGTACTTC
TRBV6-6	.	TRBJ2-1	.	CASSYDSGADEQFF	TGTGCCAGCAGTTACGATTCAGGGGCGGATGAGCAGTTCTTC
TRBV7-9	TRBD1	TRBJ2-7	few	CASSLEGRGPSYEQYF	TGTGCCAGCAGCTTAGAGGGCAGGGGGCCCTCCTACGAGCAGTACTTC
TRBV12-3/TRBV12-4	.	TRBJ2-1	few	CASSTRTDYNEQFF	TGTGCCAGCAGTACCAGGACAGACTACAATGAGCAGTTCTTC
TRBV4-1	.	TRBJ2-1	.	CASSWTARRDNEQFF	TGCGCCAGCAGCTGGACAGCAAGGCGGGACAATGAGCAGTTCTTC
TRBV7-3	.	TRBJ2-1	few	CASSWSSYNEQFF	TGTGCCAGCAGCTGGAGCTCCTACAATGAGCAGTTCTTC
TRBV5-1	.	TRBJ2-7	.	CASSLVRGLNSYEQYF	TGCGCCAGCAGCTTGGTACGGGGACTCAACTCCTACGAGCAGTACTTC
TRBV5-5	.	TRBJ2-7	many	CASSWDYEQYF	TGTGCCAGCAGCTGGGACTACGAGCAGTACTTC
TRBV7-3	.	TRBJ2-1	few	CASSFWLSSYNEQFF	TGTGCCAGCAGCTTCTGGCTGAGCTCCTACAATGAGCAGTTCTTC
TRBV7-2	TRBD1	TRBJ2-3	once	CASSSGTGISTDTQYF	TGTGCCAGCAGCTCCGGGACAGGGATTAGCACAGATACGCAGTATTTT
TRBV12-3/TRBV12-4	TRBD1	TRBJ1-5	few	CASYSGQGMGGQPQHF	TGTGCCTCATATTCGGGACAGGGAATGGGTGGTCAGCCCCAGCATTTT
TRBV7-2	.	TRBJ2-5	.	CASSFFRGPTQYF	TGTGCCAGCAGCTTTTTTCGGGGTCCGACCCAGTACTTC
TRBV12-3/TRBV12-4	TRBD2	TRBJ2-3	.	CASSHSERGRDTQYF	TGTGCCAGCAGTCATTCGGAGCGGGGGAGAGATACGCAGTATTTT
TRBV7-9	.	TRBJ1-1	few	CASSLDHGSLGTEAFF	TGTGCCAGCAGCTTAGACCATGGCAGTTTAGGAACTGAAGCTTTCTTT
TRBV7-9	.	TRBJ2-7	.	CASSPSGTYEQYF	TGTGCCAGCAGCCCTTCAGGTACCTACGAGCAGTACTTC
TRBV7-8	.	TRBJ2-5	many	CASSLDPTETQYF	TGTGCCAGCAGCTTAGACCCGACGGAGACCCAGTACTTC
TRBV5-1	.	TRBJ2-4	few	CASSLEQPTAKNIQYF	TGCGCCAGCAGCTTGGAACAGCCTACAGCCAAAAACATTCAGTACTTC
TRBV11-2	TRBD2	TRBJ2-2	few	CASIGLAGSVAGELFF	TGTGCCAGCATAGGACTAGCGGGATCCGTTGCCGGGGAGCTGTTTTTT
TRBV20-1	.	TRBJ2-5	many	CSARDRRETQYF	TGCAGTGCTAGAGATCGTAGAGAGACCCAGTACTTC
TRBV7-9	.	TRBJ2-1	.	CASSLAKGSSYNEQFF	TGTGCCAGCAGCTTAGCGAAGGGGAGCTCCTACAATGAGCAGTTCTTC
TRBV7-9	.	TRBJ2-3	many	CASSTGDTDTQYF	TGTGCCAGCAGCACCGGCGACACAGATACGCAGTATTTT
TRBV10-3	.	TRBJ1-6	few	CAISESGDGNSPLHF	TGTGCCATCAGTGAGTCAGGGGACGGTAATTCACCCCTCCACTTT
TRBV7-2	.	TRBJ2-7	many	CASSFWGAGNEQYF	TGTGCCAGCAGCTTCTGGGGGGCTGGGAACGAGCAGTACTTC
TRBV7-9	.	TRBJ2-5	many	CASSPLAKETQYF	TGTGCCAGCAGCCCTCTAGCAAAGGAGACCCAGTACTTC
TRBV25-1	TRBD1	TRBJ2-1	few	CASSVQGTAKYNEQFF	TGTGCCAGCAGTGTCCAAGGGACAGCTAAATACAATGAGCAGTTCTTC
TRBV20-1	TRBD1	TRBJ1-2	.	CGARPGDRHYGYTF	TGCGGTGCTAGACCTGGGGACAGGCACTATGGCTACACCTTC
TRBV7-9	.	TRBJ1-5	.	CASSPDLMGQPQHF	TGTGCCAGCAGCCCTGACCTAATGGGTCAGCCCCAGCATTTT
TRBV7-2	.	TRBJ2-2	few	CASSQTGPTGELFF	TGTGCCAGCAGCCAAACGGGACCGACCGGGGAGCTGTTTTTT
TRBV7-6	.	TRBJ2-7	.	CASSLGWGGESSYEQYF	TGTGCCAGCAGCTTAGGCTGGGGCGGCGAGAGCTCCTACGAGCAGTACTTC
TRBV6-5	.	TRBJ1-1	.	CASSPNSVLGFTEAFF	TGTGCCAGCAGTCCAAACTCAGTGTTGGGCTTCACTGAAGCTTTCTTT
TRBV12-3/TRBV12-4	.	TRBJ2-1	.	CASSLSGPDRSNEQFF	TGTGCCAGCAGTTTATCAGGGCCCGACCGGAGCAATGAGCAGTTCTTC
TRBV7-2	.	TRBJ2-7	many	CASSSYRDEQYF	TGTGCCAGCAGCTCTTACAGGGACGAGCAGTACTTC
TRBV29-1	.	TRBJ2-7	few	CSVEEGDSYEQYF	TGCAGCGTTGAAGAAGGAGACTCCTACGAGCAGTACTTC
TRBV12-3/TRBV12-4	.	TRBJ1-5	few	CASSGDGGISNQPQHF	TGTGCCAGCAGTGGGGACGGAGGGATCAGCAATCAGCCCCAGCATTTT